These T cell receptor beta chains were read from a single sample in a study of T cells after somatic rescue of genetic block. Using immunoSEQ multiplex PCR, the repertoire was profiled, and TCRdb retains in-frame clones only, with some absent. Of roughly 7,000 clones listed, approximately 80% are singletons. Sequencing input: peripheral blood mononuclear cells (PBMCs). These receptor sequences come from a boy aged 10-17 years. The CDR3 runs from the conserved cysteine through the conserved F or W. Some rows mark clone size as missing; the rest say once, few, many or name a class of expanded clone.

CDR3: CASSYSSGSHYNEQFF
size: few
V: TRBV6-5

CDR3: CASSPRVGSTEAFF
size: -
V: TRBV5-5

CDR3: CASSLAGDSHNEQFF
size: -
V: TRBV4-3

CDR3: CASSEPPRGTLYNSPLHF
size: few
V: TRBV7-9

CDR3: CASTPDLTDTQYF
size: -
V: TRBV2

CDR3: CASTKLDRGDRGYTF
size: -
V: TRBV6-5

CDR3: CASSLSHQAYQETQYF
size: -
V: TRBV27

CDR3: CASSGQVTPLHF
size: -
V: TRBV2

CDR3: CASSYSGSLYEQYF
size: -
V: TRBV6-5

CDR3: CASSQDIRGLYNYVEAFF
size: -
V: TRBV14

CDR3: CASSPHPGLAGFAGTGELFF
size: -
V: TRBV9

CDR3: CASSQDVRRPEQYF
size: -
V: TRBV4-2

CDR3: CASGPGQGARAFF
size: -
V: TRBV12-5

CDR3: CSVGSWGSTEAFF
size: -
V: TRBV29-1

CDR3: CASSPDPVRQPQHF
size: -
V: TRBV4-1

CDR3: CASSLGMGHMNTEAFF
size: -
V: TRBV11-2